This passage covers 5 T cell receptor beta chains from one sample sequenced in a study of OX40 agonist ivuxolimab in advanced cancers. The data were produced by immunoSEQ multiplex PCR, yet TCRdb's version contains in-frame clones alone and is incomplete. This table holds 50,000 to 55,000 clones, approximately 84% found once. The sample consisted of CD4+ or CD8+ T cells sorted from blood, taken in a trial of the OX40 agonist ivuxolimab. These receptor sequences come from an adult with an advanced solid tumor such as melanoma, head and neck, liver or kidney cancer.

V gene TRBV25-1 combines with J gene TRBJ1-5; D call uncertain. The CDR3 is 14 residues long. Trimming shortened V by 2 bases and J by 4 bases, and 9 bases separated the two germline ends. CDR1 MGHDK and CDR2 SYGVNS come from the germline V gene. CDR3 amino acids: CASSERQSNQPQHF. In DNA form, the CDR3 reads TGTGCCAGCAGTGAAAGGCAGTCGAATCAGCCCCAGCATTTT.

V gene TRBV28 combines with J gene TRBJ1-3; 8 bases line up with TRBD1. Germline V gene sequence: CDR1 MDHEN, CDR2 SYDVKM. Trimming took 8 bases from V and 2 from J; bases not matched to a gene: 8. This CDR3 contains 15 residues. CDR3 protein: CASHELQGAGNTIYF. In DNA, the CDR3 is TGTGCCAGCCATGAATTACAGGGGGCTGGAAACACCATATATTTT.

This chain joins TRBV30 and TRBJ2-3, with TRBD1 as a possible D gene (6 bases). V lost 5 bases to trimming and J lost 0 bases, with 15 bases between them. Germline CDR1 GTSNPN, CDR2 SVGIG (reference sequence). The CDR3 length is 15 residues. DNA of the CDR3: TGTGCCTGGGGGCTTCAGGGGCCGAGCACAGATACGCAGTATTTT. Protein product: CAWGLQGPSTDTQYF.

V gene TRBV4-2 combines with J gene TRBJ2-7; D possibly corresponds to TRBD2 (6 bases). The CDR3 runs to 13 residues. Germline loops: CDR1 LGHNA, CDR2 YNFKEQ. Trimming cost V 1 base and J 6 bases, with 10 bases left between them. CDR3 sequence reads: CASSQVGGSEQYF. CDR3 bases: TGTGCCAGCAGCCAAGTTGGGGGGTCCGAGCAGTACTTC.

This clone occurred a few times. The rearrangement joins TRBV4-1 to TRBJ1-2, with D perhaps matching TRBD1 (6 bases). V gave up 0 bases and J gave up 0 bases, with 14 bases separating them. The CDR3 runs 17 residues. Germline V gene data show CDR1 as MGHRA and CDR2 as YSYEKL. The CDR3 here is CASSQDLGSGANYGYTF. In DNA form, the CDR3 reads TGCGCCAGCAGCCAAGATCTTGGGTCAGGGGCTAACTATGGCTACACCTTC.